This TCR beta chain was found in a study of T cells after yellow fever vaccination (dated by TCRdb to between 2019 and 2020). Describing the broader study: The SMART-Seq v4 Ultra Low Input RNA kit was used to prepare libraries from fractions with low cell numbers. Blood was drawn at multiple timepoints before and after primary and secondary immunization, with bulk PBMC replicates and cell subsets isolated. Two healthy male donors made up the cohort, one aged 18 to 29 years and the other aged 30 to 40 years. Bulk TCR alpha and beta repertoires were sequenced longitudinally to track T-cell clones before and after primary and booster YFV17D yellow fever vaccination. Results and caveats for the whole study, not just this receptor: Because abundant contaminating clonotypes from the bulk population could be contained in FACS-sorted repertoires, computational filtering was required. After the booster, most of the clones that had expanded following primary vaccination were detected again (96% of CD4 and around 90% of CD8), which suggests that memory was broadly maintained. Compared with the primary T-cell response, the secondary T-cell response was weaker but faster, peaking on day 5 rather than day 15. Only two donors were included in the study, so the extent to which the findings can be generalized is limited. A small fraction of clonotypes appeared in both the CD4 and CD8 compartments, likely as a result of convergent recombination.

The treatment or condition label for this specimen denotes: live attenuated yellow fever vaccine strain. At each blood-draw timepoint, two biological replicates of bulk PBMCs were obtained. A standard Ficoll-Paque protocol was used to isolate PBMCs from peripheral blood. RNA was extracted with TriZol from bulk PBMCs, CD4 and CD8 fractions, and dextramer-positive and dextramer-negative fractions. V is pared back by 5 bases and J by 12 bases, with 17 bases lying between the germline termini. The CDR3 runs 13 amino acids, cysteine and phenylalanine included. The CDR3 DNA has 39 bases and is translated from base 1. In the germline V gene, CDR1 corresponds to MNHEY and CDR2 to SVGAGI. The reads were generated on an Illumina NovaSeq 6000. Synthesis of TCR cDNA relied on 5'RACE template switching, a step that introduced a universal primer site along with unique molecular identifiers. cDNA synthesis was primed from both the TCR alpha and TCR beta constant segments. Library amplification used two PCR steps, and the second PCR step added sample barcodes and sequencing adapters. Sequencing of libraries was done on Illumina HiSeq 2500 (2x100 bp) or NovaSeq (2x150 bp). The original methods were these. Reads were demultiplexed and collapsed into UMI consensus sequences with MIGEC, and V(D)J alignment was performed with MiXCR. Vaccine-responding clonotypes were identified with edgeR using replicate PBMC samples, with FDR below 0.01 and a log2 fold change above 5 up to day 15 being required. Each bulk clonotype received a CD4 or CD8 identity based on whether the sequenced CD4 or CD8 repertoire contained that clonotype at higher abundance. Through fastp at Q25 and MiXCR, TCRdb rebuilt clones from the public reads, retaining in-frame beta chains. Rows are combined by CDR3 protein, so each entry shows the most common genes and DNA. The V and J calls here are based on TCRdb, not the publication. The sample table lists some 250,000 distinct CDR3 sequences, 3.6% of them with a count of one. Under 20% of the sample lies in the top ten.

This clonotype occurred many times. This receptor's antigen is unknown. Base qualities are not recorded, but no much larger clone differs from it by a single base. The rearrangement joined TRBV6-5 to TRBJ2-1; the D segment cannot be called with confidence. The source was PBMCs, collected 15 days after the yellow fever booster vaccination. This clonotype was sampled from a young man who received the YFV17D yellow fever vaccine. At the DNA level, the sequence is TGTGCCAGCAGTCCCGATGATAGGTCTGGGCAGTTCTTC. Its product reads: CASSPDDRSGQFF.